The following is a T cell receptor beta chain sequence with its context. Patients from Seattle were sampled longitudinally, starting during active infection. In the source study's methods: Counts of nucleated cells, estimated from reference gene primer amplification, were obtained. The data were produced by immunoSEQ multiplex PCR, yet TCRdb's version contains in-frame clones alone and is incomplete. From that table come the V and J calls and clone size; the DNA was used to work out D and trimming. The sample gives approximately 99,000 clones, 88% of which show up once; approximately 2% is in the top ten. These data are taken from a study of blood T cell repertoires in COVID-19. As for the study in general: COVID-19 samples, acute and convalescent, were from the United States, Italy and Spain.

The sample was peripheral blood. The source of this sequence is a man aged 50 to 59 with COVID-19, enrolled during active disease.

CDR3 coding DNA: TGTGCCAGCAGCCCCTTTGGGCAGACCTCTAACTATGGCTACACCTTC. It codes for CASSPFGQTSNYGYTF. The rearrangement links TRBV7-9 to TRBJ1-2; D unclear. Trimming cost V 5 bases and J 0 bases, with 16 bases left between them. Germline CDR1 SEHNR, CDR2 FQNEAQ (reference sequence). CDR3 length: 16 amino acids.